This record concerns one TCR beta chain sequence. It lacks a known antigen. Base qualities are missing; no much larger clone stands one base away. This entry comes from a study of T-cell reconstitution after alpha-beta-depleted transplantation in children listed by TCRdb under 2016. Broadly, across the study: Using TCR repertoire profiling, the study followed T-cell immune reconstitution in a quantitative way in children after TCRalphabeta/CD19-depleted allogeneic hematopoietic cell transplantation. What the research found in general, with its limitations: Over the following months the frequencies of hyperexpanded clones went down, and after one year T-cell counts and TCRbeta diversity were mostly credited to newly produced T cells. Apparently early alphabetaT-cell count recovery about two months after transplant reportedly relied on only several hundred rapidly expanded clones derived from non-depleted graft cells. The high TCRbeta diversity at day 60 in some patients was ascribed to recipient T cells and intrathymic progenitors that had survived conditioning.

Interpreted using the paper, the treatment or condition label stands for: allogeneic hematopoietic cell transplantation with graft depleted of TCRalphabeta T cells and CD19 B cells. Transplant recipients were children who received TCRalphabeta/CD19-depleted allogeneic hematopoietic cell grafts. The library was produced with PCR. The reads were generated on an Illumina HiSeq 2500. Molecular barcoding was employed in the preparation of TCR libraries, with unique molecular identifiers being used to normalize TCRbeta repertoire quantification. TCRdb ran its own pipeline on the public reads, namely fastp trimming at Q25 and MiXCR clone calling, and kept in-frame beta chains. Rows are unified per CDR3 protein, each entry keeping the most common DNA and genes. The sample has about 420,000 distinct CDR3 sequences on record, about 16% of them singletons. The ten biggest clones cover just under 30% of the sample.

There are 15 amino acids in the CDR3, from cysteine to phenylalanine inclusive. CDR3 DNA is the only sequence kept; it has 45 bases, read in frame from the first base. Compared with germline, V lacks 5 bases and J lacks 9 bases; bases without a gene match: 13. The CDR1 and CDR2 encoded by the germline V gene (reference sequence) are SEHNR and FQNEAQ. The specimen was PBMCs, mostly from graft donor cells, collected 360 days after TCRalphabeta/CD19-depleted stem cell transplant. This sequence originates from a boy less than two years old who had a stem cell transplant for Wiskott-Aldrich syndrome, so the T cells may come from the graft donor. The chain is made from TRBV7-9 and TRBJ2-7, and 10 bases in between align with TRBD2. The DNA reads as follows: TGTGCCAGCAGCAGGGCTAGCGGGGGTGTTCCCGGGCAGTACTTC. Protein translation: CASSRASGGVPGQYF.